The clone carrying this TCR beta chain was detected a few times. Its matching antigen is unknown. Primers: 60 Vbeta forward and 13 Jbeta reverse. Assay used: immunoSEQ multiplex PCR; TCRdb lists only in-frame clones, some missing. Of roughly 110,000 clones in the sample, over 75% were seen once. The data are from a study of cytomegalovirus exposure and HLA in healthy donors. Points from the study as a whole: Trimming of TCR beta V- and J-genes showed a link, identified in a later analysis, to a missense DCLRE1C variant. There were some public TCRs occurring in many donors, but most TCR sequences were rare. The likely origin of a cluster of highly shared sequence variants was a sequencing artifact.

Germline V gives CDR1 MNHEY, CDR2 SVGAGI. The trim removed 6 bases at V and 1 base at J, leaving 4 bases unmatched. The CDR3 covers 15 residues. Sequences were obtained from PBMCs. The receptor was derived from a male donor in good health and CMV-seronegative. The chain combines TRBV6-5 with TRBJ2-7, with 12 nucleotides matching TRBD2. CDR3 sequence (DNA): TGTGCCAGCAGGGTGGGACTAGCGGGTTCCTACGAGCAGTACTTC. Translation gives CASRVGLAGSYEQYF.